The rows below give T cell receptor beta chains drawn from one sample of a study of T cells in localized non-small cell lung cancer. TCRdb's table, derived via immunoSEQ multiplex PCR, lists solely in-frame clones and lacks some. The sample includes about 25,000 clones, around 88% seen only once; the top ten take around 14%. This specimen consisted of peripheral blood, obtained before any cancer treatment. These TCRs come from a female donor aged 60 or older with stage I lung adenocarcinoma. The CDR3 runs from the conserved cysteine through the conserved F or W. D genes are given only for firm matches. Size is stated for part of the rows, as once, few or many counts, or as a class when the clone is expanded.

clone size,J gene,D gene,V gene,CDR3 DNA,CDR3 protein
.,TRBJ1-1,.,TRBV5-4,TGTGCCAGCAGCTTGAGGATAGGGGATCAGGCGCACACTGAAGCTTTCTTT,CASSLRIGDQAHTEAFF
once,TRBJ2-3,.,TRBV19,TGTGCCAGTAGGCTTATGGTTAGCACAGATACGCAGTATTTT,CASRLMVSTDTQYF
few,TRBJ1-1,.,TRBV29-1,TGCAGCGGCGGGACAACGAACACTGAAGCTTTCTTT,CSGGTTNTEAFF
few,TRBJ2-1,TRBD1,TRBV7-2,TGTGCCAGCAGGCTCTGGACAGGGGATGAGCAGTTCTTC,CASRLWTGDEQFF
.,TRBJ1-1,TRBD1,TRBV5-1,TGCGCCAGCAGCTTGGACGGGACAGGCTCTGAAGCTTTCTTT,CASSLDGTGSEAFF
.,TRBJ1-2,.,TRBV5-4,TGTGCCAGCAGCCCGGGCGGGGGAGCCAACTATGGCTACACCTTC,CASSPGGGANYGYTF
once,TRBJ1-4,.,TRBV5-4,TGTGCCAGCAGCACGGGTGGGACCGAAGGGGAAAAACTGTTTTTT,CASSTGGTEGEKLFF
once,TRBJ2-2,.,TRBV6-5,TGTGCCAGCACCAAACAGGTTACCGGGGAGCTGTTTTTT,CASTKQVTGELFF
.,TRBJ2-2,.,TRBV2,TGTGCCAGCGCCCGGGATGCGAACACCGGGGAGCTGTTTTTT,CASARDANTGELFF
.,TRBJ2-7,TRBD2,TRBV6-1,TGTGCCAGCAGCAGACTAGCGGGAGAGGGCGAGCAGTACTTC,CASSRLAGEGEQYF
.,TRBJ2-7,.,TRBV5-1,TGCGCCAGCAGCTTGGGGGCGGGAATCGGGTACGAGCAGTACTTC,CASSLGAGIGYEQYF
.,TRBJ1-5,.,TRBV10-3,TGTGCCATCAGTGAGTCGAGACAAGAAAATCAGCCCCAGCATTTT,CAISESRQENQPQHF
.,TRBJ2-7,TRBD2,TRBV28,TGTGCCAGCAGTCCCCCCGGGACTAGCGGATCCTACGAGCAGTACTTC,CASSPPGTSGSYEQYF
.,TRBJ1-2,.,TRBV19,TGTGCCAGTAGTATAGGGGCCAGCGGCTACACCTTC,CASSIGASGYTF
.,TRBJ2-7,.,TRBV20-1,TGCAGTGCCTCACCCGCGGGCGAGCAGTACTTC,CSASPAGEQYF
once,TRBJ2-2,TRBD1,TRBV19,TGTGCCAGCAAAGAGACAGGGGAGAGTAACGGGGAGCTGTTTTTT,CASKETGESNGELFF
.,TRBJ2-2,.,TRBV7-6,TGTGCCAGCAGACTGGGGGCGGGATCCACCGGGGAGCTGTTTTTT,CASRLGAGSTGELFF
few,TRBJ2-7,.,TRBV27,TGTGCCAGCAGCATACGAGCGGGTGGGCTCTACGAGCAGTACTTC,CASSIRAGGLYEQYF
once,TRBJ1-2,.,TRBV5-1,TGCGCCAGCAGCTTTAACTCCGATAACTATGGCTACACCTTC,CASSFNSDNYGYTF
.,TRBJ1-2,.,TRBV7-9,TGTGCCAGCAGCTATGGACAGTCCTATGGCTACACCTTC,CASSYGQSYGYTF
.,TRBJ1-5,TRBD1,TRBV2,TGTGCCAGCAGTCGGGACAGGGATCAGCCCCAGCATTTT,CASSRDRDQPQHF
.,TRBJ1-1,.,TRBV19,TGTGCCAGTAGTATACTCTGGGGGACTGAAGCTTTCTTT,CASSILWGTEAFF
once,TRBJ2-7,.,TRBV28,TGTGCCAGCAGTTTAATGGGGGGTCGAAACGAGCAGTACTTC,CASSLMGGRNEQYF
.,TRBJ2-1,.,TRBV2,TGTGCCAGCAGCTCGGCGGTATACAATGAGCAGTTCTTC,CASSSAVYNEQFF
.,TRBJ1-2,.,TRBV23-1,TGCGCCAGCAGTCAACAGCCATCAAACTATGGCTACACCTTC,CASSQQPSNYGYTF
.,TRBJ1-1,.,TRBV5-1,TGCGCCAGCAGCTTGGGGGAGTGGAACACTGAAGCTTTCTTT,CASSLGEWNTEAFF
.,TRBJ2-1,.,TRBV27,TGTGCCAGCAGTCTTTTTAGGAGGGAGATGTACAATGAGCAGTTCTTC,CASSLFRREMYNEQFF
.,TRBJ1-2,.,TRBV10-3,TGTGCCATCATGGGGGGTGGCTATGGCTACACCTTC,CAIMGGGYGYTF
.,TRBJ1-2,.,TRBV18,TGTGCCAGCTCACCATGGGGAACCTCTAACTATGGCTACACCTTC,CASSPWGTSNYGYTF
.,TRBJ2-3,.,TRBV27,TGTGCCAGCAGTTTAGCACGTAACACAGATACGCAGTATTTT,CASSLARNTDTQYF
.,TRBJ1-2,.,TRBV6-6,TGTGCCAGCAGTCTCCGGGACTATGGCTACACCTTC,CASSLRDYGYTF
.,TRBJ2-1,.,TRBV7-2,TGTGCCAGCAGCCCTCGGGACCTTAGGGATGAGCAGTTCTTC,CASSPRDLRDEQFF
.,TRBJ1-5,TRBD1,TRBV13,TGTGCCAGCAGCCGGGGACAGGGGGGCCAGCCCCAGCATTTT,CASSRGQGGQPQHF
.,TRBJ1-5,.,TRBV7-9,TGTGCCAGCAGCTTAGGGAGACAAGCGGATTATAGCAATCAGCCCCAGCATTTT,CASSLGRQADYSNQPQHF
.,TRBJ2-5,.,TRBV5-1,TGCGCCAGCAGTCCAGGGACTCTGGGATCAGAGACCCAGTACTTC,CASSPGTLGSETQYF
.,TRBJ2-5,TRBD1,TRBV11-3,TGTGCCAGCAGCTCTGGGGACAGGGCGGGGGAGACCCAGTACTTC,CASSSGDRAGETQYF
.,TRBJ2-7,.,TRBV9,TGTGCCAGCAGCGTAGTAACCTACGAGCAGTACTTC,CASSVVTYEQYF
.,TRBJ1-1,TRBD1,TRBV7-3,TGTGCCAGCAGCTTAACGAGGACAGGAATTACTGAAGCTTTCTTT,CASSLTRTGITEAFF
.,TRBJ1-1,.,TRBV7-9,TGTGCCAGCAGCTTACAGAGGAACACTGAGGCTTTCTTT,CASSLQRNTEAFF
.,TRBJ1-4,TRBD1,TRBV6-1,TGTGCCAGCAGTGAAGCGCCGGTGGGGAGGGGGCAGCGAGAAAAACTGTTTTTT,CASSEAPVGRGQREKLFF
.,TRBJ1-3,.,TRBV19,TGTGCCAGTAGGGTCCCGGGGGCTGGAAACACCATATATTTT,CASRVPGAGNTIYF
.,TRBJ2-3,.,TRBV11-2,TGTGCCAGCAGCTTAGCGCCAGTCACAGATACGCAGTATTTT,CASSLAPVTDTQYF
.,TRBJ1-5,.,TRBV27,TGTGCCAGCAGTTTGGTCGGGCTGGGAAATAGCAATCAGCCCCAGCATTTT,CASSLVGLGNSNQPQHF
once,TRBJ1-3,.,TRBV19,TGTGCCAGTATCGCATATGCCTCTGGAAACACCATATATTTT,CASIAYASGNTIYF